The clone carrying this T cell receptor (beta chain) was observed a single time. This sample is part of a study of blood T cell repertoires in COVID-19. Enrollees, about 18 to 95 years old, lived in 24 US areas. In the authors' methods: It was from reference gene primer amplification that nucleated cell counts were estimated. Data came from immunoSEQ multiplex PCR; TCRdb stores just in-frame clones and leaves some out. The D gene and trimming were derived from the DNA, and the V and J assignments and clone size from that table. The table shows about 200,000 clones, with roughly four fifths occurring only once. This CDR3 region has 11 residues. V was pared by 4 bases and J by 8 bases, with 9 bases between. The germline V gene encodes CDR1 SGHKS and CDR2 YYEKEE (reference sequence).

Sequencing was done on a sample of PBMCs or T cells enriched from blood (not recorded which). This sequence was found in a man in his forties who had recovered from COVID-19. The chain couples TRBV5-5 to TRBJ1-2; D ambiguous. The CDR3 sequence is CASSEGVGYTF. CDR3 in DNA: TGTGCCAGCAGCGAGGGTGTCGGCTACACCTTC.